This T cell receptor (beta chain) was found in a study of blood T cell repertoires in COVID-19. The germline gives CDR1 LNHDA, CDR2 SQIVND (reference sequence). This CDR3 contains 14 residues. Losses at the gene ends were 5 bases for V and 9 bases for J; bases not matched to a gene: 9. Clones were sequenced by immunoSEQ multiplex PCR, and TCRdb holds only the in-frame ones, with some missing. The table shows about 240,000 clones, with approximately 83% occurring only once. Sequences were obtained from PBMCs or T cells enriched from blood (not recorded which). This sequence originates from a woman aged 40 to 50 with acute COVID-19. The V call is TRBV19, the J call TRBJ2-1, with 8 bases lining up with TRBD2. CDR3 amino acids: CASSGTGLAGEQFF. CDR3 bases: TGTGCCAGTAGTGGGACCGGACTAGCAGGTGAGCAGTTCTTC.